A single sample gave rise to the 10 T cell receptor beta chains below, sequenced in a study of T cells after yellow fever vaccination. TCRdb re-analysed the 5' RACE reads in MiXCR, keeping a single row per CDR3 protein. The sample shows 500,000 to 650,000 distinct CDR3 sequences, 13% of them seen only once. This specimen consisted of PBMCs, obtained on the day of the yellow fever booster vaccination. The receptors were gathered from a man aged 25-40 years who received the YFV17D yellow fever vaccine.

This clonotype appeared a few times. Here the CDR3 reads CASSTHSGHSYEQYF. CDR3 bases: TGTGCCAGCAGCACCCATAGCGGGCACTCCTACGAGCAGTACTTC. This chain connects TRBV7-9 to TRBJ2-7; TRBD2 matches at 7 bases. The germline V gene has CDR1 SEHNR and CDR2 FQNEAQ (reference sequence). V gave up 5 bases and J gave up 0 bases; unmatched junction bases: 7. This CDR3 is built from 15 residues.

This chain joins TRBV24-1 and TRBJ2-5; 10 bases fit TRBD1. J was trimmed by 2 bases and V by 3 bases; bases with no gene match: 5. Per the germline V gene, CDR1 is KGHDR and CDR2 is SFDVKD. This CDR3 is built from 16 residues. The chain's CDR3 is CATSDTGTGVQETQYF. CDR3 nucleotides: TGTGCCACCAGTGATACCGGGACAGGGGTGCAAGAGACCCAGTACTTC.

The table lists this clonotype with a few counts. The rearrangement links TRBV5-1 to TRBJ2-1; D perhaps matches TRBD1 (6 bases). Germline V gene data show CDR1 as SGHRS and CDR2 as YFSETQ. This CDR3 region has 13 residues. V was pared by 0 bases and J by 6 bases, with 7 bases between. In DNA, the CDR3 is TGCGCCAGCAGCTTGGGGGACACCAATGAGCAGTTCTTC. Its protein product is CASSLGDTNEQFF.

The chain couples TRBV10-3 to TRBJ2-6; 7 bases fit TRBD1. Germline values: CDR1 ENHRY, CDR2 SYGVKD. The CDR3 consists of 17 residues. J was trimmed by 4 bases and V by 0 bases; bases with no gene match: 6. The CDR3 DNA reads TGTGCCATCAGTGAGTCGAGAGGGGGCGCCGGGGCCAACGTCCTGACTTTC. Its translation is CAISESRGGAGANVLTF.

This clonotype came up many times. V usage is TRBV11-2 and J usage is TRBJ2-7; TRBD1 matches at 8 bases. The CDR3 has 16 amino acids. V shed 1 base and J 4 bases; nucleotides not matched to a gene: 9. Germline loops: CDR1 SGHAT, CDR2 FQNNGV. As DNA, the CDR3 is TGTGCCAGCAGCTTAGGTTTCGGGACAGGAGCATACGAGCAGTACTTC. It specifies CASSLGFGTGAYEQYF.

This clonotype appeared a few times. The V call is TRBV19, the J call TRBJ2-3; D is undetermined. CDR1 is LNHDA and CDR2 is SQIVND in the germline V gene (reference sequence). The CDR3 has 13 amino acids. Deletions cut 6 bases from V and 1 base from J, with 8 bases between. CDR3 sequence reads: CASRGLGTDTQYF. CDR3 nucleotide sequence: TGTGCCAGTAGAGGCTTAGGCACAGATACGCAGTATTTT.

The chain uses TRBV5-1 and TRBJ2-7; D gene ambiguous. The CDR3 has 14 residues. Between the trimmed V and J ends, which lost 0 bases and 3 bases, there was a span of 10 bases. Germline CDR1 and CDR2: SGHRS and YFSETQ. CDR3 in DNA: TGCGCCAGCAGCTTGGGGGAATACGACTACGAGCAGTACTTC. This encodes CASSLGEYDYEQYF.

V gene TRBV12-3 or TRBV12-4 combines with J gene TRBJ2-7; a possible D gene is TRBD2 (6 bases). This CDR3 contains 12 residues. V was trimmed by 3 bases and J by 6 bases, leaving 9 bases between them. The CDR3 loop reads CASSLYGSEQYF. Written as DNA, the CDR3 is TGTGCCAGCAGTTTGTACGGGAGCGAGCAGTACTTC.

This clonotype turned up a few times. The J gene is TRBJ2-2, the V gene TRBV30, with D possibly matching TRBD1 (6 bases). The V end was cut by 7 bases, the J end by 6 bases, with 15 bases between. This CDR3 comprises 13 residues. Germline CDR1 is GTSNPN and CDR2 is SVGIG (reference sequence). DNA for the CDR3: TGTGCCTCCCACAGGGAGATGGCCGGGGAGCTGTTTTTT. Protein product: CASHREMAGELFF.

CDR3 amino acids: CSAREARGLNEQFF. The DNA for the CDR3 is TGCAGTGCCCGGGAGGCCAGGGGTTTGAATGAGCAGTTCTTC. The chain joins TRBV20-1 to TRBJ2-1; maybe TRBD2 (7 bases). With 6 bases removed from V and 7 bases from J, the gap between germline ends came to 19 bases. CDR3 size: 14 residues. Germline loops: CDR1 DFQATT, CDR2 SNEGSKA (reference sequence).